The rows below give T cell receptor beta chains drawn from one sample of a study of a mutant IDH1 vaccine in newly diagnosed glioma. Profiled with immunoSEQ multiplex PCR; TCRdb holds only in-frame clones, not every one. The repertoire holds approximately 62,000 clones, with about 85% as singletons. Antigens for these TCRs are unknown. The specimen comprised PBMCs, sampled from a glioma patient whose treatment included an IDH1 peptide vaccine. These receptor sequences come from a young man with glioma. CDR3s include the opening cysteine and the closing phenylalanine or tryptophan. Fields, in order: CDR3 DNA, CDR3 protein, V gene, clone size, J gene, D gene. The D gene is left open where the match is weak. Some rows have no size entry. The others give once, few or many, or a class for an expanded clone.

CDR3 DNA: TGCGCCAGCAGCCGGGGACCGGGTGGGGGCTATGGCTACACCTTC; CDR3 protein: CASSRGPGGGYGYTF; V gene: TRBV4-1; clone size: .; J gene: TRBJ1-2; D gene: .
CDR3 DNA: TGTGCCAGCAGTCACCGAGGGGGAGGGAGCTATGGCTACACCTTC; CDR3 protein: CASSHRGGGSYGYTF; V gene: TRBV5-4; clone size: .; J gene: TRBJ1-2; D gene: .
CDR3 DNA: TGTGCCAGCAGTGACAGCGGGTACAATGAGCAGTTCTTC; CDR3 protein: CASSDSGYNEQFF; V gene: TRBV6-4; clone size: few; J gene: TRBJ2-1; D gene: .
CDR3 DNA: TGTGCCAGCTCACGAGTGAGGGCAGGTCCTCAAGAGACCCAGTACTTC; CDR3 protein: CASSRVRAGPQETQYF; V gene: TRBV18; clone size: .; J gene: TRBJ2-5; D gene: .
CDR3 DNA: TGTGCCACCAGCTCCCGGGTAAGGCAGTTCTTC; CDR3 protein: CATSSRVRQFF; V gene: TRBV15; clone size: .; J gene: TRBJ2-1; D gene: .
CDR3 DNA: TGTGCCAGCAGCCAAGGGAAATGGCAGAAGATATATGGCTACACCTTC; CDR3 protein: CASSQGKWQKIYGYTF; V gene: TRBV14; clone size: .; J gene: TRBJ1-2; D gene: .
CDR3 DNA: TGTGCCAGCAGTCGCCAGGGGAACTATGGCTACACCTTC; CDR3 protein: CASSRQGNYGYTF; V gene: TRBV11-2; clone size: .; J gene: TRBJ1-2; D gene: .
CDR3 DNA: TGCGCCAGCAGCCCACAGGGGGCTGTCACTGAAGCTTTCTTT; CDR3 protein: CASSPQGAVTEAFF; V gene: TRBV5-1; clone size: .; J gene: TRBJ1-1; D gene: TRBD1
CDR3 DNA: TGCGCCAGCAGCTTGGATGGGGCGCCGGGCTACACCTTC; CDR3 protein: CASSLDGAPGYTF; V gene: TRBV5-1; clone size: .; J gene: TRBJ1-2; D gene: .
CDR3 DNA: TGCGCCAGCAGCCAAGAGCGGTTGACGGAAAATCAGCCCCAGCATTTT; CDR3 protein: CASSQERLTENQPQHF; V gene: TRBV4-1; clone size: .; J gene: TRBJ1-5; D gene: .
CDR3 DNA: TGTGCCAGCAGCTTAGTGGGGAAGACTAGCGGGGGGGCCCATGAGCAGTTCTTC; CDR3 protein: CASSLVGKTSGGAHEQFF; V gene: TRBV7-2; clone size: .; J gene: TRBJ2-1; D gene: TRBD2
CDR3 DNA: TGCGCCAGCAGCGCTACAGGGGGCTGGACTGAAGCTTTCTTT; CDR3 protein: CASSATGGWTEAFF; V gene: TRBV5-1; clone size: .; J gene: TRBJ1-1; D gene: TRBD1
CDR3 DNA: TGTGCCAGCAGCTTGGAGAGGGGGAGGACGGAGCAGTACTTC; CDR3 protein: CASSLERGRTEQYF; V gene: TRBV5-4; clone size: few; J gene: TRBJ2-7; D gene: .
CDR3 DNA: TGTGCCAGCAGCTCTTTCAGGGGTTACGAGCAGTACTTC; CDR3 protein: CASSSFRGYEQYF; V gene: TRBV7-6; clone size: .; J gene: TRBJ2-7; D gene: .
CDR3 DNA: TGTGCCAGCAGCCAAGACTACTTCTCTGGAAACACCATATATTTT; CDR3 protein: CASSQDYFSGNTIYF; V gene: TRBV5-4; clone size: .; J gene: TRBJ1-3; D gene: .
CDR3 DNA: TGTGCCACCAGCAGAGATTTAGGGACAGGGCCCTACGAGCAGTACTTC; CDR3 protein: CATSRDLGTGPYEQYF; V gene: TRBV15; clone size: .; J gene: TRBJ2-7; D gene: TRBD1
CDR3 DNA: TGTGCCAGCAGCGAAGGAACAGGGGTCGTGCACTATGGCTACACCTTC; CDR3 protein: CASSEGTGVVHYGYTF; V gene: TRBV5-4; clone size: .; J gene: TRBJ1-2; D gene: TRBD1
CDR3 DNA: TGTGCTAGTGGTTTGCCCCAATCGGGCATGACGTACCAAGAGACCCAGTACTTC; CDR3 protein: CASGLPQSGMTYQETQYF; V gene: TRBV12-5; clone size: .; J gene: TRBJ2-5; D gene: .
CDR3 DNA: TGTGCCAGCAGTGTAGGAGCGGCAGGTACGCAGTATTTT; CDR3 protein: CASSVGAAGTQYF; V gene: TRBV2; clone size: .; J gene: TRBJ2-3; D gene: .
CDR3 DNA: TGCGCCAGCAGTTACAGGGGGGCAACTAATGAAAAACTGTTTTTT; CDR3 protein: CASSYRGATNEKLFF; V gene: TRBV4-1; clone size: .; J gene: TRBJ1-4; D gene: TRBD1
CDR3 DNA: TGTGCCAGCAGTGGAAATTTTAACACCGGGGAGCTGTTTTTT; CDR3 protein: CASSGNFNTGELFF; V gene: TRBV2; clone size: .; J gene: TRBJ2-2; D gene: .
CDR3 DNA: TGCAGCGTTGTGGGGGGGGCCCAAGAGACCCAGTACTTC; CDR3 protein: CSVVGGAQETQYF; V gene: TRBV29-1; clone size: .; J gene: TRBJ2-5; D gene: .
CDR3 DNA: TGCAGCGTTGTAATGGGATATGGCTACACCTTC; CDR3 protein: CSVVMGYGYTF; V gene: TRBV29-1; clone size: .; J gene: TRBJ1-2; D gene: .
CDR3 DNA: TGCGCCAGCAGCTGGAGTCTCCTAGGCACTGAAGCTTTCTTT; CDR3 protein: CASSWSLLGTEAFF; V gene: TRBV5-1; clone size: .; J gene: TRBJ1-1; D gene: .
CDR3 DNA: TGTGCCAGCAGTTCACCGGACGGCGGCAACTATGGCTACACCTTC; CDR3 protein: CASSSPDGGNYGYTF; V gene: TRBV27; clone size: once; J gene: TRBJ1-2; D gene: .
CDR3 DNA: TGTGCCAGCAGTGAAAAAGCGGGGGACTACAATGAGCAGTTCTTC; CDR3 protein: CASSEKAGDYNEQFF; V gene: TRBV6-4; clone size: .; J gene: TRBJ2-1; D gene: TRBD2
CDR3 DNA: TGTGCCAGCAGCCCAAAGAGTGCAGATACGCAGTATTTT; CDR3 protein: CASSPKSADTQYF; V gene: TRBV7-9; clone size: once; J gene: TRBJ2-3; D gene: .
CDR3 DNA: TGTGCCAGCAGTGAAGCGGGGGGGTACAATGAGCAGTTCTTC; CDR3 protein: CASSEAGGYNEQFF; V gene: TRBV6-4; clone size: .; J gene: TRBJ2-1; D gene: TRBD2
CDR3 DNA: TGTGCCAGCTCACCGCAAGAGACCCAGTACTTC; CDR3 protein: CASSPQETQYF; V gene: TRBV18; clone size: once; J gene: TRBJ2-5; D gene: .
CDR3 DNA: TGTGCCAGCAGCTACGGGACTAACTACGAGCAGTACTTC; CDR3 protein: CASSYGTNYEQYF; V gene: TRBV11-2; clone size: .; J gene: TRBJ2-7; D gene: TRBD2
CDR3 DNA: TGCGCCAGCAGCTTGGTGTCAGACTTGAACACTGAAGCTTTCTTT; CDR3 protein: CASSLVSDLNTEAFF; V gene: TRBV5-1; clone size: .; J gene: TRBJ1-1; D gene: .
CDR3 DNA: TGTGCCAGCAGCCGGGACCGGGGAGAGACCCAGTACTTC; CDR3 protein: CASSRDRGETQYF; V gene: TRBV11-2; clone size: .; J gene: TRBJ2-5; D gene: .
CDR3 DNA: TGCAGTGCGGACAGGGGGCCCGAGCAGTACTTC; CDR3 protein: CSADRGPEQYF; V gene: TRBV20-1; clone size: .; J gene: TRBJ2-7; D gene: TRBD1
CDR3 DNA: TGTGCCAGCAGCTTACCCGAAGCTTTCTTT; CDR3 protein: CASSLPEAFF; V gene: TRBV7-2; clone size: .; J gene: TRBJ1-1; D gene: .
CDR3 DNA: TGTGCCAGCAGTTCCGGCAGACAGGTTAACTATGGCTACACCTTC; CDR3 protein: CASSSGRQVNYGYTF; V gene: TRBV27; clone size: .; J gene: TRBJ1-2; D gene: .
CDR3 DNA: TGTGCCAGCTCGCCTCCAGAGGGGTCGGAGACCCAGTACTTC; CDR3 protein: CASSPPEGSETQYF; V gene: TRBV18; clone size: .; J gene: TRBJ2-5; D gene: .
CDR3 DNA: TGTGCCAGCAGCCTGTGGGGATCGACGCAAAATTCACCCCTCCACTTT; CDR3 protein: CASSLWGSTQNSPLHF; V gene: TRBV7-2; clone size: .; J gene: TRBJ1-6; D gene: .
CDR3 DNA: TGTGCCAGCAGTTACCGGGCTTTTAATGAAAAACTGTTTTTT; CDR3 protein: CASSYRAFNEKLFF; V gene: TRBV6-5; clone size: .; J gene: TRBJ1-4; D gene: .
CDR3 DNA: TGTGCCAGCAGTGAAGAAGAGGCAGGCATTTATAGCAATCAGCCCCAGCATTTT; CDR3 protein: CASSEEEAGIYSNQPQHF; V gene: TRBV6-1; clone size: .; J gene: TRBJ1-5; D gene: .
CDR3 DNA: TGTGCCAGTAGTGGGGCGGTCCTGAACACTGAAGCTTTCTTT; CDR3 protein: CASSGAVLNTEAFF; V gene: TRBV19; clone size: few; J gene: TRBJ1-1; D gene: .
CDR3 DNA: TGCGCCAGCAGCACCGGACAGGGACGAACCTCTGGAAACACCATATATTTT; CDR3 protein: CASSTGQGRTSGNTIYF; V gene: TRBV5-1; clone size: .; J gene: TRBJ1-3; D gene: TRBD1
CDR3 DNA: TGTGCCAGCAGTGACAGTAATAGGGGGGCCTCCTACGAGCAGTACTTC; CDR3 protein: CASSDSNRGASYEQYF; V gene: TRBV2; clone size: .; J gene: TRBJ2-7; D gene: .
CDR3 DNA: TGCGCCAGCAGCCCTAGTAACCCCTACGAGCAGTACTTC; CDR3 protein: CASSPSNPYEQYF; V gene: TRBV5-1; clone size: .; J gene: TRBJ2-7; D gene: .
CDR3 DNA: TGCGCCAGCAGCCCGGGGGTGGGACCTGAAGCTTTCTTT; CDR3 protein: CASSPGVGPEAFF; V gene: TRBV5-1; clone size: once; J gene: TRBJ1-1; D gene: .
CDR3 DNA: TGTGCCAGCGAGATTTTCCAAGGCCCGAACACTGAAGCTTTCTTT; CDR3 protein: CASEIFQGPNTEAFF; V gene: TRBV2; clone size: few; J gene: TRBJ1-1; D gene: .
CDR3 DNA: TGCGCCAGCAGCTACGATCGCATATCGGACACTGAAGCTTTCTTT; CDR3 protein: CASSYDRISDTEAFF; V gene: TRBV5-1; clone size: .; J gene: TRBJ1-1; D gene: .
CDR3 DNA: TGCTACCCGGGACAAGGGTTATCCCACACTGAAGCTTTCTTT; CDR3 protein: CYPGQGLSHTEAFF; V gene: TRBV14; clone size: once; J gene: TRBJ1-1; D gene: .
CDR3 DNA: TGTGCCAGCAGTCCTAACAGAGCCTACGAGCAGTACTTC; CDR3 protein: CASSPNRAYEQYF; V gene: TRBV27; clone size: .; J gene: TRBJ2-7; D gene: .
CDR3 DNA: TGTGCCAGCAGGGACAGGGGTGTCGAGACCCAGTACTTC; CDR3 protein: CASRDRGVETQYF; V gene: TRBV7-9; clone size: .; J gene: TRBJ2-5; D gene: TRBD1